This T cell receptor (beta chain) was retrieved from a study of vaccination effects on CD4 cells after COVID-19. With the ViraFEST assay, the study expanded antigen-specific CD4+ T cells using viral peptide pools, then sequenced them. Having been cultured for 10 days, the cells underwent CD4+ T cell isolation. BNT162b2 vaccine or mRNA-1273 vaccine was given to participants in two doses. Vaccinated participants had no history of SARS-CoV-2 infection and tested negative for nucleocapsid antibodies. After removal of 4 bases from V and 5 bases from J, the junction contained 12 bases not matched to a gene. This CDR3 has 19 amino acids. The V gene's germline CDR1 is SGHRS and CDR2 YFSETQ. As to this clone: Its matching antigen is unknown.

This table comes from immunoSEQ multiplex PCR, and its TCRdb copy is limited to in-frame clones, with some not included. The repertoire includes 25,000 to 30,000 clones, 74% of them detected once, and about 17% sits in the top ten. The sample was CD4+ T cells from PBMCs cultured with HCoV-OC43 spike peptides, taken after COVID-19 vaccination. Subset given: HCoV-OC43 spike overlapping peptide pool stimulation. This chain uses TRBV5-1 with TRBJ2-1, with TRBD2 identical over 16 bases. This clonotype originated in a human donor who received a COVID-19 vaccine. The CDR3 sequence is CASSPAGLAGGALNNEQFF. The CDR3 DNA is TGCGCCAGCAGCCCTGCGGGACTAGCGGGAGGGGCCCTAAACAATGAGCAGTTCTTC.